A selection of T cell receptor beta chains follows, all from one sample in a study of patients and donors after allogeneic stem cell transplantation. TCRdb re-analysed the RT-PCR reads in MiXCR, keeping a single row per CDR3 protein. This repertoire shows tens of thousands of distinct CDR3 sequences, 30% to 40% found once; its top ten account for over 60%. Sample: blood, either unsorted or a sorted T cell fraction (not recorded which). These receptors all stem from a human donor who was either an allogeneic HSCT recipient or a stem cell or donor lymphocyte infusion donor (not recorded which). It is not recorded whose cells these are; they may come from a transplant donor. Each CDR3 is given without its conserved first and last residue. D genes are given only for firm matches. Size tells how often a clone was seen (once, few, many) or the class of an expanded clone, and some rows leave it out.

D,size,V,CDR3
TRBD2,few,TRBV5-1,ASSLGALAGEETQY
NA,NA,TRBV6-1,ASRTRGHQPQH
TRBD1,NA,TRBV20-1,SAWTGNHQPQH
NA,NA,TRBV12-3/TRBV12-4,ASRPDDGMADGYT
NA,NA,TRBV5-1,ASSYGTSGGYGYT
NA,few,TRBV20-1,SARGVTEAF
NA,few,TRBV7-2,ASSPVSSNTGELF
TRBD1,NA,TRBV7-9,ASSKWTGDNSPLH
TRBD1,NA,TRBV20-1,SARARGASNEKLF
TRBD1,NA,TRBV6-5,ASRKTGGVNEQF
TRBD2,once,TRBV6-6,ASSYSPSGSSDTQY
NA,NA,TRBV5-1,ASSFGLRETQY
NA,NA,TRBV10-3,AISDSGQITQPQH
NA,NA,TRBV7-8,ASSPRGATNEKLF
NA,NA,TRBV10-2,ASLGLTGPQETQY
NA,once,TRBV10-3,AISRGRNTGELF
NA,NA,TRBV21-1,ASSPRGENIQY
NA,NA,TRBV5-5,ASSLGQARNTEAF
TRBD1,NA,TRBV11-2,ASSSGGPTYGYT
NA,few,TRBV7-9,ASSAPETLEEGYT
TRBD1,few,TRBV6-5,ASRDRGPGYT
NA,few,TRBV20-1,SARRGPAGRYGYT
NA,NA,TRBV3-1,ASSQTRSSYEQY
NA,few,TRBV6-2/TRBV6-3,ASSYVAHQPQH
TRBD1,NA,TRBV4-2,ASSLGQGWDQPQH
TRBD2,NA,TRBV13,ASSFGSGGRLRETQY
TRBD1,NA,TRBV7-2,ASSLAGRTGNYGYT
NA,NA,TRBV12-3/TRBV12-4,ASSPGHANYGYT
TRBD2,NA,TRBV20-1,SARTLAGTQY
NA,NA,TRBV20-1,SAEGGAPNQPQH
NA,NA,TRBV6-6,ASSYSRQGPGNQPQH
NA,NA,TRBV10-2,ASTPLGEELPPEAF
NA,NA,TRBV9,ASSVDLGLSYNEQF
NA,few,TRBV7-6,ASSLKGLNTEAF
TRBD1,many,TRBV15,ATSRFRQGNNEKLF
NA,NA,TRBV7-9,ASSLVLSSMNTEAF
NA,NA,TRBV7-9,ASSRPRGNNEQF
TRBD1,NA,TRBV10-2,ASGTATEAF
NA,many,TRBV24-1,ATSDNGQRTDTQY
TRBD1,few,TRBV7-9,ASSFGQGNNSPLH
TRBD2,once,TRBV5-1,ASSDPSSGTYEQY
NA,few,TRBV4-3,ASSQWYWGIYGESNQPQH
NA,NA,TRBV7-2,ASSLEYPRERITSTDTQY
NA,few,TRBV7-2,ASSPLWVVQPQH
NA,NA,TRBV20-1,SAPTGTHSYNEQF
TRBD1,NA,TRBV4-3,ASSQAADREVYGYT
TRBD2,once,TRBV7-9,ASSSRGAGAVDTQY